The sequence of this T cell receptor (beta chain) was determined in a study of T cell changes during pregnancy in multiple sclerosis. Clones were sequenced by immunoSEQ multiplex PCR, and TCRdb holds only the in-frame ones, with some missing. The data hold about 55,000 clones, with 70% to 90% observed a single time. The CDR3 has 14 amino acids. The germline V gene has CDR1 MNHNY and CDR2 SVGAGI (reference sequence). The V end lost 2 bases, the J end lost 8 bases, and 13 bases lay between the germline ends. This sequence originates from a female donor with multiple sclerosis, enrolled in a pregnancy study. The rearrangement joins TRBV6-6 to TRBJ1-3, with D possibly matching TRBD1 (5 bases). The input for sequencing was CD4+ T cells from peripheral blood mononuclear cells, taken in the first trimester of pregnancy. In DNA, the CDR3 is TGTGCCAGCAGTTACGGGCAGGCGGGGCACACCATATATTTT. Translation: CASSYGQAGHTIYF.